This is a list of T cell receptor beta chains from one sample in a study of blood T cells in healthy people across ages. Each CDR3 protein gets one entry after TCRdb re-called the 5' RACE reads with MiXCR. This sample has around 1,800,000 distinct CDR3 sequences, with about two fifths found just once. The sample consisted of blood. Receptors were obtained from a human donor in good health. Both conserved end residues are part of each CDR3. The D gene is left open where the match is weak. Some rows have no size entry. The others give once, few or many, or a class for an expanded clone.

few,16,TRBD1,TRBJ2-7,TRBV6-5,CASSYSIGTDSCEQYF,TGTGCCAGCAGTTACTCAATAGGGACAGACTCCTGCGAGCAGTACTTC
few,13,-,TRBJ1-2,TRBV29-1,CSVETWAGYGYTF,TGCAGCGTTGAAACGTGGGCCGGCTATGGCTACACCTTC
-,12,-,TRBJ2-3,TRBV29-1,CRKGIGGDTQYF,TGCAGGAAGGGCATCGGGGGAGATACGCAGTATTTT
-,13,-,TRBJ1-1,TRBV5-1,CASSLGRQSEAFF,TGCGCCAGCAGCCTGGGCCGGCAGAGTGAAGCTTTCTTT
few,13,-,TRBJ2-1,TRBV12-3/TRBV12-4,CASSSSAGHEQFF,TGTGCCAGCAGTTCCTCAGCTGGACATGAGCAGTTCTTC
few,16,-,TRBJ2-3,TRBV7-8,CASSPRSGTSTDTQYF,TGTGCCAGCAGCCCCCGATCCGGGACTAGCACAGATACGCAGTATTTT
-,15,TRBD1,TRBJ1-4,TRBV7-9,CASSLWGTGNEKLFF,TGTGCCAGCAGCTTATGGGGGACAGGGAATGAAAAACTGTTTTTT
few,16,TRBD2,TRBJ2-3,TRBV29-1,CSVEEGAGGRTDTQYF,TGCAGCGTTGAAGAAGGAGCGGGGGGGCGCACAGATACGCAGTATTTT
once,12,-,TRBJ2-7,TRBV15,CAASRGDYEQYF,TGTGCCGCCAGCAGGGGAGACTACGAGCAGTACTTC
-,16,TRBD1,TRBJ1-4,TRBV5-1,CASTPGQGATNEKLFF,TGCGCCAGCACCCCCGGACAGGGGGCAACTAATGAAAAACTGTTTTTT
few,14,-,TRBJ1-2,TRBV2,CASSRVSSNYGYTF,TGTGCCAGTTCTAGGGTATCTTCTAACTATGGCTACACCTTC
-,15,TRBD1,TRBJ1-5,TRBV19,CATGTGGYFLQPQHF,TGTGCCACCGGGACAGGGGGCTATTTTCTCCAGCCCCAGCATTTT
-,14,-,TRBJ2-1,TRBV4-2,CASSQERWVDEQFF,TGTGCCAGCAGCCAAGAGAGGTGGGTAGATGAGCAGTTCTTC
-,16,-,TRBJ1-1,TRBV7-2,CASSLGRTVMNTEAFF,TGTGCCAGCAGCTTAGGGAGGACAGTCATGAACACTGAAGCTTTCTTT
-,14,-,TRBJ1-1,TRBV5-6,CASNKGGAPTEAFF,TGTGCCAGCAACAAAGGGGGGGCCCCCACTGAAGCTTTCTTT